The text below deals with one TCR beta chain. As yet, its antigen is unknown. CDR3-region Arm-PCR and iRepertoire HTBI primers produced the TCR beta libraries. MiXCR, applied by TCRdb to the multiplex PCR reads, yields one record per CDR3 protein. This sample carries 410,000 or so distinct CDR3 sequences, about 15% of them seen once, and the ten largest clones take 16%. This CDR3 spans 17 amino acids. In germline, CDR1 is MGHRA, CDR2 YSYEKL. V dropped 2 bases and J dropped 2; count of bases not matched to a gene: 11. The sample is drawn from a study of regulatory T cells in long-lasting Graves disease. The time point denotes: newly diagnosed GD, antithyroid drugs for less than 3 months. The TCR library was made from RNA that had been extracted from PBMCs in TRIzol. General study results and limits: Under persistent disease, TRBV28, TRBJ1-2 and TRBJ2-5 were used preferentially.

The data also belong to a second study, concerning T cells in Graves' hyperthyroidism and ophthalmopathy. That work contributes: Based on clinical symptoms, serum thyroxine and TRAb, thyroid ultrasound and orbital computed tomography, diagnoses were reached. Using the HTBI primer set, a first-round RT-PCR was run on the TCR CDR3.

The TCR sequence derives from a woman aged 25 to 39 with Graves disease. Specimen: peripheral blood mononuclear cells (PBMCs), collected at new diagnosis, from a patient treated with antithyroid drugs. This chain joins TRBV4-1 and TRBJ2-7; 8 bases match TRBD1. The CDR3 sequence is CASSQPGTGPVAYEQYF. The CDR3 nucleotides read TGCGCCAGCAGCCAACCAGGGACAGGTCCCGTTGCCTACGAGCAGTACTTC.